This TCR beta chain stems from a study of blood T cell repertoires in COVID-19. Study overall: Researchers got acute and convalescent COVID-19 samples from the United States, Italy and Spain. T cells, B-cell-depleted T cells, or PBMCs supplied cDNA or gDNA.

Per the original methods: Amplification of reference gene primers was used by the study to estimate nucleated cell counts. Sequenced by immunoSEQ multiplex PCR; TCRdb stores in-frame clones only, minus some. From that table come the V and J calls and clone size; the DNA was used to work out D and trimming. The sample includes some 310,000 clones, around 90% of them seen just once. Patients in Seattle were enrolled during active infection, then followed longitudinally. The receptor's source is a woman between 40 and 55 years old with COVID-19, enrolled during active disease. Sample: peripheral blood.

CDR3 bases: TGTGCCAGCAGCGTAGAAAGGGGCGGAAACACCATATATTTT. Amino acids: CASSVERGGNTIYF. This chain joins TRBV9 and TRBJ1-3; weak D call: TRBD1 (5 bases). CDR1 is SGDLS, CDR2 YYNGEE, per germline. Trimming removed 0 bases at V and 4 bases at J, with 8 bases between. The CDR3 length is 14 residues.